Each of the 26 T cell receptor beta chains below was sequenced from the same sample in a study of blood T cell repertoires in COVID-19. Assay: immunoSEQ multiplex PCR; the TCRdb copy retains only in-frame clones and omits some. The data hold around 370,000 clones, with 85% to 90% observed a single time. Sequenced material: peripheral blood. The receptors stem from a woman between 50 and 59 years old with COVID-19, enrolled during active disease.

The V call is TRBV29-1, the J call TRBJ1-1; D is unclear. Germline loops: CDR1 SQVTM, CDR2 ANQGSEA. The V and J ends lost 3 bases and 5 bases respectively, with 7 bases between them. The CDR3 length is 11 residues. The CDR3, as DNA: TGCAGCGTTGACCGGGTGACTGAAGCTTTCTTT. Translated, it gives CSVDRVTEAFF.

The chain couples TRBV15 to TRBJ1-5; 7 bases align to TRBD1. V lost 5 bases and J lost 4; bases outside the gene matches: 2. Germline V gene sequence: CDR1 LNHNV, CDR2 YYDKDF (reference sequence). The CDR3 totals 13 residues. This CDR3 reads CATSAGGNQPQHF. The CDR3 coding sequence is TGTGCCACCAGCGCAGGGGGGAATCAGCCCCAGCATTTT.

This chain connects TRBV11-3 to TRBJ2-5, with D possibly matching TRBD2 (6 bases). This CDR3 has 14 amino acids. V shed 4 bases and J shed 3 bases, with 12 bases lying between them. The V gene's germline CDR1 is SGHNT and CDR2 YENEEA. CDR3 in amino acids: CASSSRGKKETQYF. CDR3 in DNA: TGTGCCAGCAGCTCACGGGGGAAAAAAGAGACCCAGTACTTC. The full variable domain, with the rest looked up from reference TRBV11-3 and TRBJ2-5, is EAGVVQSPRYKIIEKKQPVAFWCNPISGHNTLYWYLQNLGQGPELLIRYENEEAVDDSQLPKDRFSAERLKGVDSTLKIQPAELGDSAVYLCASSSRGKKETQYFGPGTRLLVL.

V is TRBV5-1 and J is TRBJ2-3, with D possibly TRBD2 on 6 matching bases. The CDR3 is 15 amino acids. Trimming took 3 bases from V and 2 from J, leaving 13 bases between them. Germline values: CDR1 SGHRS, CDR2 YFSETQ. CDR3 DNA sequence: TGCGCCAGCAGCTCTTTGGGCGGGACCACAGATACGCAGTATTTT. Protein sequence: CASSSLGGTTDTQYF. The variable domain in full, with the rest retrieved from reference TRBV5-1 and TRBJ2-3, is KAGVTQTPRYLIKTRGQQVTLSCSPISGHRSVSWYQQTPGQGLQFLFEYFSETQRNKGNFPGRFSGRQFSNSRSEMNVSTLELGDSALYLCASSSLGGTTDTQYFGPGTRLTVL.

The chain joins TRBV19 to TRBJ2-7; TRBD1 is a possible D gene (6 bases). The V and J ends lost 1 base and 4 bases respectively, with 14 bases between them. CDR1 and CDR2 from the germline V gene are LNHDA and SQIVND (reference sequence). The CDR3 is 15 residues long. The CDR3 coding sequence is TGTGCCAGTAGTATAGGACCAGGGGACCTATACGAGCAGTACTTC. It specifies CASSIGPGDLYEQYF.

This clone was detected only a few times. The J gene is TRBJ2-1, the V gene TRBV6-5; D remains unclear. CDR1 is MNHEY and CDR2 is SVGAGI in the germline V gene. The CDR3 contains 13 residues. V shed 7 bases and J shed 8 bases, with 15 bases lying between them. CDR3 coding DNA: TGTGCCAGCAACCCTAGGAGCCTGCATGAGCAGTTCTTC. Its protein is CASNPRSLHEQFF.

V and J are TRBV4-2 and TRBJ1-2; 9 bases line up with TRBD1. The trim removed 3 bases at V and 5 bases at J, leaving 4 bases unmatched. Germline loops: CDR1 LGHNA, CDR2 YNFKEQ. The CDR3 loop spans 14 amino acids. The CDR3 bases are TGTGCCAGCAGCCAGGGACAGGGTACGTATGGCTACACCTTC. It specifies CASSQGQGTYGYTF.

The chain employs TRBV19 and TRBJ1-1; the match to TRBD1 covers 10 bases. This CDR3 has 15 amino acids. V trimming: 9 bases; J trimming: 0 bases; junction bases outside the gene matches: 7. CDR1 is LNHDA, CDR2 SQIVND, per germline (reference sequence). The CDR3 coding sequence is TGTGCCAGCCGGGACAGGGGACCGCTGAACACTGAAGCTTTCTTT. Translating gives CASRDRGPLNTEAFF. Using reference TRBV19 and TRBJ1-1 for the parts outside the CDR3, the full variable domain is DGGITQSPKYLFRKEGQNVTLSCEQNLNHDAMYWYRQDPGQGLRLIYYSQIVNDFQKGDIAEGYSVSREKKESFPLTVTSAQKNPTAFYLCASRDRGPLNTEAFFGQGTRLTVV.

The genes are TRBV27 and TRBJ1-1; a possible D gene is TRBD1 (5 bases). The CDR3 covers 11 residues. Between the trimmed V and J ends, which lost 2 bases and 8 bases, there was a span of 6 bases. Germline loops: CDR1 MNHEY, CDR2 SMNVEV (reference sequence). The CDR3 nucleotides are TGTGCCAGCAGTTTAGGGGGGGAAGCTTTCTTT. Protein sequence: CASSLGGEAFF.

The V call is TRBV4-1, the J call TRBJ2-5; 7 nucleotides align to TRBD2. The trim removed 4 bases at V and 7 bases at J, leaving 6 bases unmatched. The CDR3 is 13 residues long. The germline V gene has CDR1 MGHRA and CDR2 YSYEKL. The CDR3 loop is CASSLSSGWTQYF. CDR3 DNA sequence: TGCGCCAGCAGCCTTTCTAGCGGCTGGACCCAGTACTTC.

V usage is TRBV4-2 and J usage is TRBJ2-7; D is possibly TRBD2 (5 bases). The germline V and J ends were trimmed by 3 bases and 2 bases, with 17 bases remaining between them. CDR1 and CDR2 (germline): LGHNA, YNFKEQ. The CDR3 is 16 amino acids. This CDR3 is CASSQDPGRRTYEQYF. For the CDR3, the DNA is TGTGCCAGCAGCCAGGATCCCGGCAGGAGGACCTACGAGCAGTACTTC.

This clone occurred a few times. The rearrangement links TRBV4-1 to TRBJ2-7; perhaps TRBD1 as D (6 bases). The CDR3 is made up of 14 amino acids. Germline V gene sequence: CDR1 MGHRA, CDR2 YSYEKL. Trimming left V 3 bases short and J 2 bases short, with 11 bases between. CDR3 sequence (DNA): TGCGCCAGCAGCCAGAGGACAGCCCCCTACGAGCAGTACTTC. Its translation is CASSQRTAPYEQYF.

This sequence joins TRBV15 and TRBJ2-5; 8 bases align to TRBD1. The V segment lost 0 bases and the J segment 4 bases; nucleotides outside the gene matches: 10. Germline-derived CDR1 and CDR2 are LNHNV and YYDKDF (reference sequence). The CDR3 loop spans 17 amino acids. DNA for the CDR3: TGTGCCACCAGCAGAGATGGAACAGGGGGTACATCAGAGACCCAGTACTTC. Its protein product is CATSRDGTGGTSETQYF.

V and J are TRBV5-6 and TRBJ2-5; 10 bases are a match to TRBD2. The CDR3 loop spans 15 amino acids. Looked up from germline, CDR1 is SGHDT and CDR2 is YYEEEE. V lost 8 bases to trimming and J lost 5 bases; unmatched junction nucleotides: 12. The CDR3 here is CARTQIRTSGETQYF. CDR3 in DNA: TGTGCCAGAACACAAATAAGGACTAGCGGTGAGACCCAGTACTTC.

The gene calls are TRBV18 and TRBJ1-6; the D gene is possibly TRBD1 (6 bases). The V and J ends lost 2 bases and 7 bases respectively, with 12 bases between them. The CDR3 runs 15 residues. In germline, CDR1 is KGHSH, CDR2 LQKENI. CDR3 coding DNA: TGTGCCAGCTCACCATCGACAGGCTCAAATTCACCCCTCCACTTT. This sequence encodes CASSPSTGSNSPLHF.

This chain connects TRBV6-5 to TRBJ1-2; TRBD1 is a possible D gene (5 bases). Germline V lookup: CDR1 MNHEY, CDR2 SVGAGI. V gave up 6 bases and J gave up 7 bases, with 12 bases separating them. This CDR3 spans 12 amino acids. CDR3 coding DNA: TGTGCCAGCAGAACAAGGGGAGGTGGCTACACCTTC. This encodes CASRTRGGGYTF.

The V call is TRBV5-1, the J call TRBJ1-4, with D possibly being TRBD1 (6 bases). From germline, CDR1 is SGHRS and CDR2 YFSETQ. The V and J ends lost 0 bases and 2 bases respectively, with 11 bases between them. The CDR3 has 16 residues. The CDR3 DNA reads TGCGCCAGCAGCTTGGCCGGGAGGGGGACTAATGAAAAACTGTTTTTT. Its translation is CASSLAGRGTNEKLFF.

This clone was counted ten times or more. This chain links TRBV5-4 with TRBJ1-2; weak D call: TRBD1 (5 bases). This CDR3 is 15 amino acids long. The V gene's germline CDR1 is SGHNT and CDR2 YYREEE (reference sequence). V was clipped by 4 bases and J by 0 bases, with 13 bases between them. The CDR3: CASSRTFSANYGYTF. The DNA for the CDR3 is TGTGCCAGCAGCCGGACATTTTCAGCTAACTATGGCTACACCTTC.

The CDR3 DNA reads TGCAGCGTTGAAGATCCTTTACTTAGCGGGAGGATGTACAATGAGCAGTTCTTC. This encodes CSVEDPLLSGRMYNEQFF. The chain employs TRBV29-1 and TRBJ2-1; TRBD2 matches 10 bases. The J segment lost 4 bases and the V segment lost 0 bases, leaving 12 bases of the junction unmatched. Germline V gene data show CDR1 as SQVTM and CDR2 as ANQGSEA. The CDR3 extends over 18 amino acids.

The genes are TRBV6-2 or TRBV6-3 and TRBJ2-1, with 7 bases fitting TRBD1. The CDR3 consists of 12 residues. The V segment lost 6 bases and the J segment 9 bases; nucleotides outside the gene matches: 5. Per the germline V gene, CDR1 is MNHEY and CDR2 is SVGEGT. The DNA of the CDR3 is TGTGCCAGCAGCAAACAGGGGTCTGAGCAGTTCTTC. Its translation is CASSKQGSEQFF.

This chain connects TRBV4-1 to TRBJ1-1; 8 bases fit TRBD1. Germline lookup yields CDR1 MGHRA and CDR2 YSYEKL. With 4 bases clipped from V and 3 bases from J, the junction kept 7 bases outside the gene matches. The CDR3 spans 15 residues. The CDR3 region is CASSPPDRAYTEAFF. CDR3 nucleotide sequence: TGCGCCAGCAGCCCTCCGGACAGGGCCTACACTGAAGCTTTCTTT.

This chain joins TRBV6-5 and TRBJ1-2; 12 bases are shared with TRBD1. The CDR3 covers 14 residues. J gave up 7 bases and V 7 bases, and 7 bases lay outside the gene matches. Germline CDR1 MNHEY, CDR2 SVGAGI. CDR3 sequence reads: CASTTPGQGAGYTF. The CDR3 DNA reads TGTGCCAGCACCACACCGGGACAGGGGGCTGGCTACACCTTC.

DNA for the CDR3: TGTGCCAGCAGTACAGCCGGGACAGGCACTGAAGCTTTCTTT. Protein product: CASSTAGTGTEAFF. J is TRBJ1-1 and V is TRBV3-1 (or the pseudogene TRBV3-2); TRBD1 matches at 8 bases. The germline V gene encodes CDR1 LGHDT and CDR2 YNNKEL (reference sequence). This CDR3 has 14 amino acids. The junction had 7 bases not matched to a gene; V was cut back by 6 bases and J by 4 bases.

The V call is TRBV27, the J call TRBJ1-5; D not resolved. The V end was cut by 5 bases, the J end by 6 bases, with 14 bases between. The germline V gene encodes CDR1 MNHEY and CDR2 SMNVEV (reference sequence). CDR3 length: 14 residues. CDR3 bases: TGTGCCAGCAGTCCCCATTCCCCGGGTCAGCCCCAGCATTTT. It specifies CASSPHSPGQPQHF.

This clone appeared once. The chain carries TRBV6-5 and TRBJ2-2; the D is unclear. Germline assignment: CDR1 MNHEY and CDR2 SVGAGI. With 10 bases removed from V and 4 bases from J, the gap between germline ends came to 7 bases. The CDR3 runs 11 residues. Here the CDR3 DNA reads TGTGCCACGGGTGGCACCGGGGAGCTGTTTTTT. Translated, it gives CATGGTGELFF.

This clone came up once. The V and J genes are TRBV3-1 (or the pseudogene TRBV3-2) and TRBJ1-2, with D uncertain. Trimming removed 6 bases at V and 6 bases at J, with 26 bases between. The CDR3 runs 17 residues. Germline loops: CDR1 LGHDT, CDR2 YNNKEL (reference sequence). CDR3 sequence (DNA): TGTGCCAGCAGACTAAGCCAAGGGTATTCGGGGTTAGATGGCTACACCTTC. Translation: CASRLSQGYSGLDGYTF.